This T cell receptor (beta chain) appears in the sequencing data of a study of OX40 agonist ivuxolimab in advanced cancers. Whole-study context: Males comprised approximately 84% of the group, whose mean age was approximately 60 years (range roughly 20 to 85). Three patients had partial responses: one hepatocellular carcinoma, two cutaneous melanoma. Study-level findings and limits: The authors did not determine the antigen specificity of the expanded peripheral T cells.

Worth noting for this clone: The antigen is unknown.

Here immunoSEQ multiplex PCR was the method, and the copy in TCRdb shows in-frame clones only, minus some. The repertoire consists of 70,000 or so clones, with about four fifths occurring once and the leading ten covering 1.1%. Germline values: CDR1 SEHNR, CDR2 FQNEAQ (reference sequence). The CDR3 has 14 amino acids. V was pared by 3 bases and J by 3 bases, with 12 bases between. The chain is built from TRBV7-9 and TRBJ2-7; tentatively, D is TRBD1 or TRBD2 (6 bases each). This TCR came from an adult with an advanced solid tumor such as melanoma, head and neck, liver or kidney cancer. The sequencing here drew on CD4+ or CD8+ T cells sorted from blood, taken in a trial of the OX40 agonist ivuxolimab. The CDR3 region has the DNA TGTGCCAGCAGCTTCGGGGGACAAGACTACGAGCAGTACTTC. It codes for CASSFGGQDYEQYF.